This TCR beta chain is drawn from a study of cytomegalovirus exposure and HLA in healthy donors. 13 Jbeta primers and 60 Vbeta primers were used for the PCR. The repertoire was sequenced with immunoSEQ multiplex PCR; TCRdb's copy has only in-frame clones and lacks some. Counted here are 200,000 to 300,000 clones, 70% to 90% occurring once; the ten biggest clones make up 0.2% to 0.25%. Trimming took 2 bases from V and 5 from J, leaving 3 bases between them. The CDR3 consists of 11 residues. The V gene's germline CDR1 is SGDLS and CDR2 YYNGEE. Material: PBMCs. The chain combines TRBV9 with TRBJ2-3; unclear D gene. This TCR derives from a girl aged 2-15 years in good health and CMV-seronegative. CDR3 nucleotides: TGTGCCAGCAGCGTTAGAGATACGCAGTATTTT. It yields the protein CASSVRDTQYF.